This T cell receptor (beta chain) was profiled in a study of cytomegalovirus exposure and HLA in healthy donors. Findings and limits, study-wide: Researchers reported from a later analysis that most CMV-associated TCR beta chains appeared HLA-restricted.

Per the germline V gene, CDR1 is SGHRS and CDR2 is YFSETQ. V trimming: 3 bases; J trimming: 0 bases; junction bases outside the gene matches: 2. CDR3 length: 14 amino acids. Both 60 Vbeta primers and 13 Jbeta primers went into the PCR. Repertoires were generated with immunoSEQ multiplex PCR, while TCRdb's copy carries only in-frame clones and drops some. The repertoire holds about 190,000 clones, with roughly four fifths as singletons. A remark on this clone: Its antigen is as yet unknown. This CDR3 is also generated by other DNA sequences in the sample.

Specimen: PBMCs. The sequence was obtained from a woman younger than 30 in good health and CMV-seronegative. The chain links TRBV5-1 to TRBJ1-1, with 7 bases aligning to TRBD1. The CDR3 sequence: CASSSTGLNTEAFF. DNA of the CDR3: TGCGCCAGCAGCTCGACAGGGTTGAACACTGAAGCTTTCTTT. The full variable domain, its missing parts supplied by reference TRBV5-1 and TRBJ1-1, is KAGVTQTPRYLIKTRGQQVTLSCSPISGHRSVSWYQQTPGQGLQFLFEYFSETQRNKGNFPGRFSGRQFSNSRSEMNVSTLELGDSALYLCASSSTGLNTEAFFGQGTRLTVV.